This T cell receptor beta chain was identified during a study of T cells in Graves' hyperthyroidism and ophthalmopathy. The table lists this clonotype with many counts. The V gene's germline CDR1 is ENHRY and CDR2 SYGVKD. The CDR3 runs to 14 residues. With 8 bases removed from V and 1 base from J, the gap between germline ends came to 12 bases. Amplification of TCR beta CDR3 regions used RNA as the template. A first-round RT-PCR of the TCR CDR3 used the HTBI primer set. TCRdb re-called the multiplex PCR reads with MiXCR, one entry per CDR3 protein. The repertoire consists of about 720,000 distinct CDR3 sequences, with over 15% occurring once and the leading ten covering roughly 8%.

Sequencing used blood. The sequence was obtained from a young man with Graves' hyperthyroidism. The chain couples TRBV10-3 to TRBJ2-1; the D is unclear. CDR3 region: CAISVRISYNEQFF. Written as DNA, the CDR3 is TGTGCCATCTCCGTGCGGATTTCCTACAATGAGCAGTTCTTC.